This TCR beta chain stems from a study of T cell repertoires in cytomegalovirus infection. Remarks on this clonotype: The target antigen is unknown.

TCRdb re-derived calls from the reads in MiXCR, one entry per CDR3 protein. The table includes hundreds of thousands of distinct CDR3 sequences, around 29% detected once. CDR3 length: 13 residues. V lost 6 bases to trimming and J lost 12 bases; unmatched junction nucleotides: 7. In germline, CDR1 is MNHEY, CDR2 SMNVEV (reference sequence). V gene TRBV27 combines with J gene TRBJ2-6, with 8 bases that match TRBD1. Sequences were derived from cultured PBMCs, sampled from culture after CMV antigen stimulation. The receptor was derived from a human donor in good health (CMV status not recorded). Some clones in this sample may be carry-over from other donors' samples. As DNA, the CDR3 is TGTGCCAGCAGCGACTACGACAGGGGCGTCCTGACTTTC. This encodes CASSDYDRGVLTF.